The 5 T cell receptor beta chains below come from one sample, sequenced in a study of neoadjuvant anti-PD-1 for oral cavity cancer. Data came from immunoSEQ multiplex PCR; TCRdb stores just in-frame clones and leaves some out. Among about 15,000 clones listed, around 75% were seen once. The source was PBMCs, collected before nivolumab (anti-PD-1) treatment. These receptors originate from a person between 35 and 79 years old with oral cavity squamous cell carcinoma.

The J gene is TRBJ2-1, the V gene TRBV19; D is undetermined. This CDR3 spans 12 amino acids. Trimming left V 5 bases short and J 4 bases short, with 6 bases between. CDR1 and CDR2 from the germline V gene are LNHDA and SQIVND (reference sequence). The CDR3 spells CASSHQYNEQFF. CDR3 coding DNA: TGTGCCAGTAGTCACCAATACAATGAGCAGTTCTTC.

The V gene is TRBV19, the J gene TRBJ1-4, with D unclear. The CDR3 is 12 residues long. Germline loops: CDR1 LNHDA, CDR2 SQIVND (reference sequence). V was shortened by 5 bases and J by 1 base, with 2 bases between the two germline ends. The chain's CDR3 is CASSETNEKLFF. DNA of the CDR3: TGTGCCAGTAGTGAAACTAATGAAAAACTGTTTTTT. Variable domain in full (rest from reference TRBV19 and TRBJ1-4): DGGITQSPKYLFRKEGQNVTLSCEQNLNHDAMYWYRQDPGQGLRLIYYSQIVNDFQKGDIAEGYSVSREKKESFPLTVTSAQKNPTAFYLCASSETNEKLFFGSGTQLSVL.

The CDR3 spells CASSFGRNYEQYF. CDR3 DNA: TGTGCCAGCAGTTTCGGTCGGAACTACGAGCAGTACTTC. The genes are TRBV28 and TRBJ2-7; D is ambiguous. V was cut by 3 bases and J by 3 bases, with 9 bases left in between. Germline assignment: CDR1 MDHEN and CDR2 SYDVKM. The CDR3 is made up of 13 amino acids.

The DNA of the CDR3 is TGTGCCAGCAGCTTAGATGGGAGCGGTAGCACAGATACGCAGTATTTT. As protein: CASSLDGSGSTDTQYF. The gene calls are TRBV7-3 and TRBJ2-3; perhaps TRBD2 as D (5 bases). The V gene's germline CDR1 is SGHTA and CDR2 FQGTGA. The CDR3 has 16 residues. The V gene lost 2 bases and the J gene lost 0 bases, with 12 bases spanning the gap.

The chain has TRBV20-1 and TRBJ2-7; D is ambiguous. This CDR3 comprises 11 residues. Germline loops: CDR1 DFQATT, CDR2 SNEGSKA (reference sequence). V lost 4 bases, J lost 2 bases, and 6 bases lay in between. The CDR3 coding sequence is TGCAGTGCTAACCAAGCCTACGAGCAGTACTTC. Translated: CSANQAYEQYF.